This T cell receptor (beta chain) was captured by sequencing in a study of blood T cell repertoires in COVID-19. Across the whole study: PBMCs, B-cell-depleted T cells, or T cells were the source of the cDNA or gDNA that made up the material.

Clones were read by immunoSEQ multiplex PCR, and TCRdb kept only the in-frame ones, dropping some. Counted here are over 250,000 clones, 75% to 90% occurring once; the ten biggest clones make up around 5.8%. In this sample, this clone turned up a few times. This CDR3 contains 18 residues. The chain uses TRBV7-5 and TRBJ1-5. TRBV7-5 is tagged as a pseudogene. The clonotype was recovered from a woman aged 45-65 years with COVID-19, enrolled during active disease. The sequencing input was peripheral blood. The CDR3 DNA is TGTGTCAGAAGCTTAGTCAGCGTCCCAATCTATAGCAATCAGCCCCAGCATTTT. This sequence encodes CVRSLVSVPIYSNQPQHF.